The rows below give T cell receptor beta chains drawn from one sample of a study of T-cell memory formation after mild COVID-19. TCRdb reanalysed the 5' RACE reads using MiXCR and keeps one entry per CDR3 protein. This table holds approximately 260,000 distinct CDR3 sequences, 15% to 20% found once. Sequencing input: PBMCs or a T cell subset sorted from them (not recorded which). The receptor set was obtained from a man aged 18-30 years who had mild COVID-19 (a few samples of this study predate the infection). Cell type and time point are not known. Each CDR3 is given with its conserved first and last residue. A D gene is named only where the DNA matches it firmly. Clone size appears in some rows only: once, few, many, or a class for an expanded clone.

v_gene	j_gene	abundance	d_gene	CDR3aa	CDR3nt
TRBV20-1	TRBJ1-2	NA	NA	CSANGGYGYTF	TGCAGTGCTAACGGGGGCTATGGCTACACCTTC
TRBV5-1	TRBJ1-1	many	NA	CASSLRGGGYSDTEAFF	TGCGCCAGCAGCTTGAGGGGAGGTGGGTACAGCGACACTGAAGCTTTCTTT
TRBV4-1	TRBJ1-1	few	TRBD1	CASSRMTGDTEAFF	TGCGCCAGCAGCCGGATGACAGGGGACACTGAAGCTTTCTTT
TRBV6-4	TRBJ1-1	few	NA	CASSDQGNTEAFF	TGTGCCAGCAGTGACCAGGGGAACACTGAAGCTTTCTTT
TRBV4-1	TRBJ2-5	NA	NA	CASSQDSAGHETQYF	TGCGCCAGCAGCCAAGATTCCGCAGGGCACGAGACCCAGTACTTC
TRBV5-1	TRBJ1-1	once	NA	CASSFNLRGGNTEAFF	TGCGCCAGCAGCTTCAACCTCAGGGGAGGGAACACTGAAGCTTTCTTT
TRBV7-9	TRBJ2-3	NA	TRBD1	CASRRQGMSTDTQYF	TGTGCCAGCAGACGACAGGGGATGAGCACAGATACGCAGTATTTT
TRBV3-1	TRBJ2-7	few	NA	CASSQDLGVEQYF	TGTGCCAGCAGCCAAGATCTAGGGGTCGAGCAGTACTTC
TRBV5-1	TRBJ2-5	many	TRBD2	CASNSPLAGQETQYF	TGCGCCAGCAATTCGCCTCTAGCGGGGCAAGAGACCCAGTACTTC
TRBV7-6	TRBJ2-7	few	NA	CASSPLMTYEQYF	TGTGCCAGCAGCCCCCTGATGACCTACGAGCAGTACTTC
TRBV18	TRBJ1-4	NA	NA	CASSPRTATNEKLFF	TGTGCCAGCTCACCTCGCACTGCAACTAATGAAAAACTGTTTTTT
TRBV25-1	TRBJ1-1	few	NA	CATVPPGRANTEAFF	TGTGCCACCGTACCTCCGGGACGGGCGAACACTGAAGCTTTCTTT
TRBV5-6	TRBJ2-2	few	NA	CASSLGPTNTGELFF	TGTGCCAGCAGCTTGGGACCAACGAACACCGGGGAGCTGTTTTTT
TRBV4-2	TRBJ1-5	many	TRBD1	CASSQGQGYQPQHF	TGTGCCAGCAGCCAAGGACAGGGTTATCAGCCCCAGCATTTT
TRBV5-1	TRBJ2-7	once	TRBD1	CASSLPGQAREQYF	TGCGCCAGCAGCTTACCGGGACAGGCGAGGGAGCAGTACTTC
TRBV9	TRBJ2-3	NA	NA	CASSVRGSGGGTDTQYF	TGTGCCAGCAGCGTCAGGGGCTCGGGGGGCGGCACAGATACGCAGTATTTT
TRBV5-1	TRBJ1-2	NA	NA	CASSKGRGRYCGYTF	TGCGCCAGCAGCAAAGGACGGGGGCGGTATTGTGGCTACACCTTC
TRBV7-3	TRBJ2-1	NA	TRBD2	CASSSATSGGKWFF	TGTGCCAGCAGTTCAGCCACTAGCGGGGGGAAATGGTTCTTC
TRBV21-1	TRBJ1-1	few	NA	CASRTGATEAFF	TGTGCCAGCAGAACAGGGGCAACTGAAGCTTTCTTT